The 30 T cell receptor beta chains presented below share a single source sample, sequenced in a study of T cells in Graves' hyperthyroidism and ophthalmopathy. Amplification targeted TCR beta CDR3 regions from RNA transcripts. When the TCR CDR3 underwent first-round RT-PCR, the HTBI primer set was used. TCRdb reprocessed the multiplex PCR reads via MiXCR and lists one record per CDR3 protein. The table lists about 280,000 distinct CDR3 sequences, 25% to 30% of them singletons. Source material: blood. The receptor source for this set is a man aged 35 to 55 with Graves' hyperthyroidism that later progressed to Graves' ophthalmopathy.

This clonotype was detected ten times or more. This chain connects TRBV5-1 to TRBJ2-7, with a weak D call TRBD1 (6 bases). The germline V and J ends were trimmed by 1 base and 2 bases, with 19 bases remaining between them. The V gene's germline CDR1 is SGHRS and CDR2 YFSETQ. CDR3 size: 17 residues. The CDR3 spells CASSLWTDRNLAYEQYF. The CDR3 DNA reads TGCGCCAGCAGCTTGTGGACCGACAGGAACCTAGCCTACGAGCAGTACTTC.

In this sample, this clonotype turned up many times. The chain links TRBV3-1 to TRBJ1-2, with D unresolved. The V gene lost 4 bases and the J gene lost 6 bases, with 15 bases spanning the gap. From germline, CDR1 is LGHDT and CDR2 YNNKEL (reference sequence). The CDR3 sequence is 14 residues long. Written as DNA, the CDR3 is TGTGCCAGCAGCCCTCCAACGTACTTGAATGGCTACACCTTC. Translated, it gives CASSPPTYLNGYTF.

V is TRBV6-2 or TRBV6-3 and J is TRBJ1-1; D gene unclear. Germline V gene data show CDR1 as MNHEY and CDR2 as SVGEGT. This CDR3 region has 14 residues. Trimming shortened V by 10 bases and J by 3 bases, and 18 bases separated the two germline ends. The CDR3 DNA follows: TGTGCCACCGCGAGCCGGAGTTCGGACACTGAAGCTTTCTTT. Protein: CATASRSSDTEAFF.

This clonotype appeared many times. The chain uses TRBV20-1 and TRBJ2-7; possibly TRBD1 or TRBD2 for D (5 bases each). V was shortened by 5 bases and J by 3 bases, with 14 bases between the two germline ends. Germline V gives CDR1 DFQATT, CDR2 SNEGSKA (reference sequence). There are 13 residues in the CDR3. CDR3 sequence: CSAPGRRGYEQYF. The CDR3 nucleotides read TGCAGTGCTCCAGGGAGACGAGGCTACGAGCAGTACTTC.

This chain joins TRBV28 and TRBJ1-1, with D perhaps TRBD1 (5 bases). CDR1 is MDHEN and CDR2 is SYDVKM in the germline V gene. This CDR3 is 13 amino acids long. V lost 10 bases to trimming and J lost 1 base, with 13 bases between them. Written as DNA, the CDR3 is TGTGCCATAAGGGGACGAGCGAACACTGAAGCTTTCTTT. Residues: CAIRGRANTEAFF.

The chain uses TRBV6-5 and TRBJ2-7, with unresolved D. The CDR3 runs to 14 residues. V lost 4 bases to trimming and J lost 3 bases, with 13 bases between them. The germline V gene has CDR1 MNHEY and CDR2 SVGAGI. DNA for the CDR3: TGTGCCAGCAGTTCCCCAGCGAGTCGCTACGAGCAGTACTTC. Protein sequence: CASSSPASRYEQYF.

This clonotype occurred many times. The chain has TRBV28 and TRBJ2-4; 9 nucleotides match TRBD2. The V gene end was trimmed by 10 bases and the J gene end by 1 base; junction bases not matched to a gene: 2. CDR1 and CDR2 (germline): MDHEN, SYDVKM. The CDR3 loop spans 13 amino acids. For the CDR3, the DNA is TGTGCCACGCGGGAGGGGGCCAAAAACATTCAGTACTTC. It specifies CATREGAKNIQYF. The whole variable domain, filled in from reference TRBV28 and TRBJ2-4, reads DVKVTQSSRYLVKRTGEKVFLECVQDMDHENMFWYRQDPGLGLRLIYFSYDVKMKEKGDIPEGYSVSREKKERFSLILESASTNQTSMYLCATREGAKNIQYFGAGTRLSVL.

The chain combines TRBV2 with TRBJ1-5; no definite D call. The germline CDR1 and CDR2 sequences are SNHLY and FYNNEI. The CDR3 has 16 residues. Trimming stripped 1 base from V and 0 bases from J, with 10 bases between. CDR3 bases: TGTGCCAGCAGTGAAGGAGGCACCCTTAGCAATCAGCCCCAGCATTTT. This codes for CASSEGGTLSNQPQHF.

This clonotype was observed at least ten times. This chain's CDR3 is CASGLGDAKETQYF. CDR3 DNA sequence: TGTGCTAGTGGTTTGGGGGACGCGAAAGAGACCCAGTACTTC. The chain recombines TRBV12-5 with TRBJ2-5; D could derive from TRBD1 or TRBD2 (5 bases each). The CDR3 totals 14 residues. V gave up 1 base and J gave up 3 bases, with 9 bases separating them. From germline, CDR1 is LGHNT and CDR2 FRNRAP. Drawing the rest from reference TRBV12-5 and TRBJ2-5, the complete variable domain is DARVTQTPRHKVTEMGQEVTMRCQPILGHNTVFWYRQTMMQGLELLAYFRNRAPLDDSGMPKDRFSAEMPDATLATLKIQPSEPRDSAVYFCASGLGDAKETQYFGPGTRLLVL.

This clonotype was seen at least ten times. The chain links TRBV5-1 to TRBJ2-5; the D is unclear. This CDR3 contains 13 residues. From germline, CDR1 is SGHRS and CDR2 YFSETQ. V was pared by 3 bases and J by 5 bases, with 11 bases between. The CDR3 DNA sequence: TGCGCCAGCAGCTCCGCTCCGGGCGAGACCCAGTACTTC. Translated: CASSSAPGETQYF.

The chain couples TRBV3-1 to TRBJ2-7; 8 bases are shared with TRBD2. CDR1 and CDR2 (germline): LGHDT, YNNKEL (reference sequence). The CDR3 runs 15 residues. The ends lost 0 bases at V and 4 bases at J; junction bases unmatched: 5. The CDR3 nucleotides read TGTGCCAGCAGCCAAGATGGGACTAGTTTTTACGAGCAGTACTTC. It codes for CASSQDGTSFYEQYF.

This clonotype was seen at least ten times. The chain combines TRBV18 with TRBJ2-7; D gene ambiguous. V was shortened by 2 bases and J by 1 base, with 9 bases between the two germline ends. CDR3 length equals 14 residues. Germline V gene data show CDR1 as KGHSH and CDR2 as LQKENI. DNA for the CDR3: TGTGCCAGCTCACCATCGGCGCAGTCCTACGAGCAGTACTTC. It encodes CASSPSAQSYEQYF.

This clonotype came up a few times. CDR3 region: CASSPRLAGVGTGELFF. CDR3 DNA: TGTGCCAGCAGCCCTCGACTAGCGGGAGTGGGAACCGGGGAGCTGTTTTTT. The chain carries TRBV3-1 and TRBJ2-2; 12 bases are shared with TRBD2. Looked up from germline, CDR1 is LGHDT and CDR2 is YNNKEL (reference sequence). This CDR3 spans 17 amino acids. V was clipped by 4 bases and J by 5 bases; unmatched bases: 8.

This clonotype was counted at least ten times. The V and J genes are TRBV27 and TRBJ1-1; D unresolved. The CDR3 loop spans 13 amino acids. Trimming removed 5 bases at V and 4 bases at J, with 11 bases between. Per the germline V gene, CDR1 is MNHEY and CDR2 is SMNVEV (reference sequence). The CDR3 sequence: CASSHPDVTEAFF. CDR3 in DNA: TGTGCCAGCAGTCATCCCGATGTCACTGAAGCTTTCTTT.

This clonotype was found many times. This chain links TRBV12-3 or TRBV12-4 with TRBJ2-2, with 10 bases fitting TRBD2. The CDR3 consists of 18 residues. J was trimmed by 5 bases and V by 3 bases; bases with no gene match: 12. The CDR3 here is CASSFLGLAEVGTGELFF. The CDR3 DNA reads TGTGCCAGCAGTTTCTTAGGACTAGCGGAAGTGGGGACCGGGGAGCTGTTTTTT.

The CDR3: CASSLSTINYGYTF. The CDR3 bases are TGTGCCAGCAGCCTCAGTACTATAAACTATGGCTACACCTTC. V gene TRBV7-9 combines with J gene TRBJ1-2; unclear D gene. CDR3 length equals 14 residues. Germline CDR1 reads SEHNR; CDR2 reads FQNEAQ (reference sequence). With 5 bases removed from V and 2 bases from J, the gap between germline ends came to 12 bases. The full variable domain, with the rest looked up from reference TRBV7-9 and TRBJ1-2, is DTGVSQNPRHKITKRGQNVTFRCDPISEHNRLYWYRQTLGQGPEFLTYFQNEAQLEKSRLLSDRFSAERPKGSFSTLEIQRTEQGDSAMYLCASSLSTINYGYTFGSGTRLTVV.

The chain has TRBV5-5 and TRBJ2-5; D uncertain. The ends were cut back, 0 bases at V and 2 bases at J, with 8 bases in the middle. The germline V gene encodes CDR1 SGHKS and CDR2 YYEKEE (reference sequence). This CDR3 has 14 residues. CDR3 in amino acids: CASSLVQVQETQYF. CDR3 bases: TGTGCCAGCAGCTTGGTTCAGGTACAAGAGACCCAGTACTTC.

This chain connects TRBV15 to TRBJ1-1; the D gene is possibly TRBD1 (5 bases). The germline gives CDR1 LNHNV, CDR2 YYDKDF (reference sequence). This CDR3 is 15 amino acids long. V was shortened by 0 bases and J by 4 bases, with 12 bases between the two germline ends. The CDR3: CATSRDGGIGTEAFF. In DNA, the CDR3 is TGTGCCACCAGCAGAGATGGGGGGATTGGCACTGAAGCTTTCTTT. The full variable domain, its missing parts supplied by reference TRBV15 and TRBJ1-1, is DAMVIQNPRYQVTQFGKPVTLSCSQTLNHNVMYWYQQKSSQAPKLLFHYYDKDFNNEADTPDNFQSRRPNTSFCFLDIRSPGLGDTAMYLCATSRDGGIGTEAFFGQGTRLTVV.

This clonotype showed up many times. This chain connects TRBV4-1 to TRBJ2-7, with D tentatively TRBD2 (6 bases). The length of the CDR3 is 15 residues. Per the germline V gene, CDR1 is MGHRA and CDR2 is YSYEKL. The V and J ends lost 3 bases and 2 bases respectively, with 14 bases between them. The DNA for the CDR3 is TGCGCCAGCAGCCACTCGGGGGACCTTGCCTACGAGCAGTACTTC. Translated: CASSHSGDLAYEQYF.

The sample holds many counts of this clonotype. The rearrangement links TRBV5-1 to TRBJ2-7; 11 positions agree with TRBD2. CDR3 length: 15 residues. V shed 4 bases, J shed 4 bases, and the junction held 7 bases outside the gene matches. Germline CDR1 SGHRS, CDR2 YFSETQ. CDR3 in amino acids: CASSQLAGVPYEQYF. The CDR3 DNA reads as TGCGCCAGCAGCCAACTAGCGGGAGTTCCTTACGAGCAGTACTTC.

This clonotype has at least ten counts. The chain couples TRBV15 to TRBJ2-7; possible D gene TRBD1, 5 bases. V dropped 2 bases and J dropped 4 bases, with 12 bases sitting between them. This CDR3 spans 14 amino acids. CDR1 and CDR2 (germline): LNHNV, YYDKDF (reference sequence). CDR3 nucleotide sequence: TGTGCCACCAGCAGATTCCAGGGTTCGTACGAGCAGTACTTC. This sequence encodes CATSRFQGSYEQYF.

This clonotype was recorded many times. This sequence joins TRBV6-1 and TRBJ2-5; 7 nucleotides line up with TRBD2. The germline gives CDR1 MNHNS, CDR2 SASEGT. V trimming: 4 bases; J trimming: 5 bases; junction bases outside the gene matches: 7. This CDR3 has 14 amino acids. The CDR3 nucleotides are TGTGCCAGCAGTGCCCAAGCGGGGATGGAGACCCAGTACTTC. Its translation is CASSAQAGMETQYF.

This chain connects TRBV28 to TRBJ2-7, with 9 bases that match TRBD1. Unmatched junction bases numbered 14, after V lost 7 bases and J lost 7 bases. Germline CDR1 MDHEN, CDR2 SYDVKM. The CDR3 is 15 residues long. This CDR3 is CASMSGGQGTVEQYF. The CDR3 DNA reads TGTGCCAGCATGTCCGGGGGACAGGGCACGGTGGAGCAGTACTTC. The full variable domain, in which reference TRBV28 and TRBJ2-7 provide the parts outside the CDR3, is DVKVTQSSRYLVKRTGEKVFLECVQDMDHENMFWYRQDPGLGLRLIYFSYDVKMKEKGDIPEGYSVSREKKERFSLILESASTNQTSMYLCASMSGGQGTVEQYFGPGTRLTVT.

This chain uses TRBV28 with TRBJ2-4; 8 nucleotides match TRBD1. The CDR3 is 17 residues long. V lost 0 bases to trimming and J lost 3 bases; unmatched junction nucleotides: 7. CDR1 and CDR2 from the germline V gene are MDHEN and SYDVKM. The CDR3 sequence: CASSLWGQGAVKNIQYF. CDR3 bases: TGTGCCAGCAGTTTATGGGGTCAGGGGGCCGTCAAAAACATTCAGTACTTC.

The chain recombines TRBV11-2 with TRBJ2-2; D ambiguous. CDR1 and CDR2 (germline): SGHAT, FQNNGV. This CDR3 region has 16 residues. V lost 5 bases and J lost 4, with 17 bases in between. DNA of the CDR3: TGTGCCAGCAGCCCTCCTAGGAGATCTGGCACCGGGGAGCTGTTTTTT. This gives the protein CASSPPRRSGTGELFF. The full variable domain, its missing parts supplied by reference TRBV11-2 and TRBJ2-2, is EAGVAQSPRYKIIEKRQSVAFWCNPISGHATLYWYQQILGQGPKLLIQFQNNGVVDDSQLPKDRFSAERLKGVDSTLKIQPAKLEDSAVYLCASSPPRRSGTGELFFGEGSRLTVL.

This clonotype was picked up many times. V gene TRBV29-1 combines with J gene TRBJ2-7; D might be TRBD2 (5 bases). Germline V CDR1 and CDR2: SQVTM, ANQGSEA. Trimming took 5 bases from V and 1 from J, leaving 15 bases between them. The CDR3 consists of 14 residues. As DNA, the CDR3 is TGCAGCGTTTCCGGGGTAGATCATTCCTACGAGCAGTACTTC. Residues: CSVSGVDHSYEQYF.

This clonotype was detected ten times or more. This rearrangement joins TRBV15 to TRBJ1-1; 10 bases match TRBD1. The germline CDR1 and CDR2 sequences are LNHNV and YYDKDF (reference sequence). V was clipped by 1 base and J by 5 bases; unmatched bases: 4. This CDR3 has 15 amino acids. CDR3 coding DNA: TGTGCCACCAGCAGAGGTGGGACAGGGGTGACTGAAGCTTTCTTT. It codes for CATSRGGTGVTEAFF.

This clonotype was detected ten times or more. The chain couples TRBV20-1 to TRBJ2-7, with 9 bases aligning to TRBD1. The CDR3 is 13 residues long. V trimming: 4 bases; J trimming: 4 bases; junction bases outside the gene matches: 5. CDR1 DFQATT and CDR2 SNEGSKA come from the germline V gene (reference sequence). The CDR3 DNA sequence: TGCAGTGCTATGACAGGGGGGCCTTACGAGCAGTACTTC. Translating it yields CSAMTGGPYEQYF.

The gene calls are TRBV4-1 and TRBJ2-5, with 10 bases matching TRBD1. Germline assignment: CDR1 MGHRA and CDR2 YSYEKL. V was clipped by 3 bases and J by 3 bases; unmatched bases: 7. This CDR3 has 16 amino acids. The CDR3 bases are TGCGCCAGCAGCCATCACCCCGGACAGGGGGAAGAGACCCAGTACTTC. Translating gives CASSHHPGQGEETQYF.

This clonotype was found many times. The rearrangement uses TRBV5-6 and TRBJ2-5, with D unclear. V dropped 4 bases and J dropped 1 base, with 11 bases sitting between them. The CDR3 has 14 residues. Per the germline V gene, CDR1 is SGHDT and CDR2 is YYEEEE. The CDR3 region is CASSTDARQETQYF. In DNA, the CDR3 is TGTGCCAGCAGCACGGACGCTCGCCAAGAGACCCAGTACTTC.